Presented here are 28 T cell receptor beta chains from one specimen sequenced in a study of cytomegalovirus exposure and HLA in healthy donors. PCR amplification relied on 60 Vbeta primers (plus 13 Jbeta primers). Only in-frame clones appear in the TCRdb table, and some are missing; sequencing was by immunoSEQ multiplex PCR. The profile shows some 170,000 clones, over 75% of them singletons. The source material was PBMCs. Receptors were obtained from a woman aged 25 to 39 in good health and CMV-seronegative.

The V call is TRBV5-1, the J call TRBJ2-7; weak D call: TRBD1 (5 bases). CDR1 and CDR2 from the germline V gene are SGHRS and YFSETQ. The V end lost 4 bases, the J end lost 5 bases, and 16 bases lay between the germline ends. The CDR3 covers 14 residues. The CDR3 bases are TGCGCCAGCAGCGTGCAGGGTAGGATCGACGAGCAGTACTTC. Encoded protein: CASSVQGRIDEQYF.

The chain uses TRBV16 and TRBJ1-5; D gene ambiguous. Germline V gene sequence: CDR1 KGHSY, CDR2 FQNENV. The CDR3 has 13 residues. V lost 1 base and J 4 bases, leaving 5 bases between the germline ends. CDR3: CASSQLENQPQHF. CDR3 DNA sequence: TGTGCCAGCAGCCAATTAGAGAATCAGCCCCAGCATTTT.

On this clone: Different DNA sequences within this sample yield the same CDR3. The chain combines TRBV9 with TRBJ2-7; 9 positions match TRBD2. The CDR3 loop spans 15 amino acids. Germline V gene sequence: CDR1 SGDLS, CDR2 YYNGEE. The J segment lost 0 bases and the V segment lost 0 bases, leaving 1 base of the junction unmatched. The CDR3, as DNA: TGTGCCAGCAGCGTAGGCGGGAGGGGCTCCTACGAGCAGTACTTC. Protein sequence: CASSVGGRGSYEQYF.

The DNA of the CDR3 is TGTGCCAGCAGCTTGTCTGCAGGAGGTACGCAGTATTTT. Translation: CASSLSAGGTQYF. The genes are TRBV5-4 and TRBJ2-3; D possibly corresponds to TRBD2 (5 bases). CDR3 length: 13 amino acids. Trimming took 1 base from V and 8 from J, leaving 11 bases between them. Germline loops: CDR1 SGHNT, CDR2 YYREEE (reference sequence).

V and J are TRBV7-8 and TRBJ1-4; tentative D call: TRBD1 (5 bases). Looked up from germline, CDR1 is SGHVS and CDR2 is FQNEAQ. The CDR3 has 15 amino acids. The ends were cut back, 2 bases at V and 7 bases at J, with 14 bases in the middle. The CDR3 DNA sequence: TGTGCCAGCAGCTTACCGACAGTTGGGCCTGAAAAACTGTTTTTT. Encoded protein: CASSLPTVGPEKLFF.

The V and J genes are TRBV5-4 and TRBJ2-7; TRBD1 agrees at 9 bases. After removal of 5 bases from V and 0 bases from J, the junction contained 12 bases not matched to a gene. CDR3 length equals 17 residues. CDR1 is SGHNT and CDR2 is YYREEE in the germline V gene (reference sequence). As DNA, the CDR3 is TGTGCCAGCAGGGGCGGACCCGGGACAGGGAGCTCCTACGAGCAGTACTTC. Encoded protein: CASRGGPGTGSSYEQYF.

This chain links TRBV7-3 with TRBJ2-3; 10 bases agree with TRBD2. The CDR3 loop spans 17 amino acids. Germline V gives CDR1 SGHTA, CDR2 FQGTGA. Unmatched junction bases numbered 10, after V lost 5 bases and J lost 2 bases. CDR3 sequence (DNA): TGTGCCAGCAGCGCGCTCCCAGCGGGGGGGCCCACAGATACGCAGTATTTT. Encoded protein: CASSALPAGGPTDTQYF.

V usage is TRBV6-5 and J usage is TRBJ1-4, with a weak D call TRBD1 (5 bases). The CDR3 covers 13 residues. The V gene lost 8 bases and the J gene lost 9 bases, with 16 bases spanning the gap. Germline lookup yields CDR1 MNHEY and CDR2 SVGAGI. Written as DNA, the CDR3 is TGTGCCAGCTATCAAAGCAGGGATCAAAAACTGTTTTTT. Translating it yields CASYQSRDQKLFF.

The CDR3 DNA follows: TGCGCCAGCAGCCAGAGGCAGGGGGGATCAGGGGTAACTGAAGCTTTCTTT. Its translation is CASSQRQGGSGVTEAFF. The chain employs TRBV4-3 and TRBJ1-1; 7 nucleotides match TRBD1. The germline gives CDR1 LGHNA, CDR2 YSLEER. This CDR3 region has 17 residues. Trimming at V came to 3 bases and at J to 5 bases, leaving 15 bases not matched to a gene.

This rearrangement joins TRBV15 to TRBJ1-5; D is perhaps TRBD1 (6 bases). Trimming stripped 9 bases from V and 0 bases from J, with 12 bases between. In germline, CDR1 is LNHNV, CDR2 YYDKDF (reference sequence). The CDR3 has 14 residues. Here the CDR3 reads CATSGQSSNQPQHF. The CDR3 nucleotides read TGTGCCACGAGCGGACAGTCTAGCAATCAGCCCCAGCATTTT.

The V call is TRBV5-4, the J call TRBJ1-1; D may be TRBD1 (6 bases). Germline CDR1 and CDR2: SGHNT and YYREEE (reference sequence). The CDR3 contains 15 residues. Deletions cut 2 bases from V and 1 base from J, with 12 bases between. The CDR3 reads CASSFGQPTNTEAFF. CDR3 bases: TGTGCCAGCAGCTTTGGACAGCCAACGAACACTGAAGCTTTCTTT.

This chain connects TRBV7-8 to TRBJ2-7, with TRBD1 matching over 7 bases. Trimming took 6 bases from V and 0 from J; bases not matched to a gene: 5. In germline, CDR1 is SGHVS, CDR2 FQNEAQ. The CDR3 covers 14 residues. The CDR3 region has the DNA TGTGCCAGCAGTCTTGACAGGGTCTCCTACGAGCAGTACTTC. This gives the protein CASSLDRVSYEQYF.

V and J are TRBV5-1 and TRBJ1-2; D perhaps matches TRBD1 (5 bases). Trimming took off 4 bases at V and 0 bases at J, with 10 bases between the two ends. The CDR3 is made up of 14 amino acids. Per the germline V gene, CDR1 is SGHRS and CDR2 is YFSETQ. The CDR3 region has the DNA TGCGCCAGCAGCCCCGGGGGGGCTAACTATGGCTACACCTTC. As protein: CASSPGGANYGYTF.

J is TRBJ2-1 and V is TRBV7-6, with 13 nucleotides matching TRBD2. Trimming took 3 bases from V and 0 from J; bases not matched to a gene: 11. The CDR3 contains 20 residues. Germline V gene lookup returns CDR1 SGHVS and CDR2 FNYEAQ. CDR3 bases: TGTGCCAGCAGCTTGAGACTAGCGGGGGGCTATCCGACCTCCTACAATGAGCAGTTCTTC. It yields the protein CASSLRLAGGYPTSYNEQFF.

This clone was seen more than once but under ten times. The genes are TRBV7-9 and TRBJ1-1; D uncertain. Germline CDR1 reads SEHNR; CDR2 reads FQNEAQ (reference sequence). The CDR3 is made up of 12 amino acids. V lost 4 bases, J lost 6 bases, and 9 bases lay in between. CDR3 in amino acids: CASSSSTAEAFF. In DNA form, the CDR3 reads TGTGCCAGCAGCTCTTCTACGGCTGAAGCTTTCTTT.

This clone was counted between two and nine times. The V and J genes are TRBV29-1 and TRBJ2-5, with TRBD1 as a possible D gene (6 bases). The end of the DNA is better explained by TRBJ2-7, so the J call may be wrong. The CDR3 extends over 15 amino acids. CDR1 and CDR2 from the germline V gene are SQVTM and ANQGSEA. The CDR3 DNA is TGCAGCGTTGAAGTGGACAGAGATGGGAGATACGAGCAGTACTTC. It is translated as CSVEVDRDGRYEQYF.

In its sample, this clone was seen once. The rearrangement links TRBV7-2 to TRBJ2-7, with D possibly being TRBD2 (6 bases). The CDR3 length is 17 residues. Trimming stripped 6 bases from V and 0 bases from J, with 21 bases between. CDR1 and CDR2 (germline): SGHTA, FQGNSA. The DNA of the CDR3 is TGTGCCAGCAGTTCAATTTACCACGGGACTGACTCCTACGAGCAGTACTTC. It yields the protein CASSSIYHGTDSYEQYF.

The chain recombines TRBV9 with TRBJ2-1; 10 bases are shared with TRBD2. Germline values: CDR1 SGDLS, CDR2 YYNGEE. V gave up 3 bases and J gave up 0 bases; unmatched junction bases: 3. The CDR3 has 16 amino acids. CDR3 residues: CASSGSGGSSYNEQFF. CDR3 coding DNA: TGTGCCAGCAGCGGTAGCGGGGGGAGCTCCTACAATGAGCAGTTCTTC.

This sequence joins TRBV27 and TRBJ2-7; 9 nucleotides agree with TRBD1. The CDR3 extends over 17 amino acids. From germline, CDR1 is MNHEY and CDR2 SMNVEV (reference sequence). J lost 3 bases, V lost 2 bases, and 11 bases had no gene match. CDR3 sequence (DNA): TGTGCCAGCAGTTTACAAGTCAAGACAGGGGGTTTCTACGAGCAGTACTTC. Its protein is CASSLQVKTGGFYEQYF.

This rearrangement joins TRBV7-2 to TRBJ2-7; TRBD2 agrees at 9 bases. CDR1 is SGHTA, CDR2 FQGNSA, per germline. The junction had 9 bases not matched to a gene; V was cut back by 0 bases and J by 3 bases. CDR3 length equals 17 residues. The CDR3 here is CASSLASASGANYEQYF. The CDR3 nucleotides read TGTGCCAGCAGCTTAGCCTCGGCTAGCGGGGCCAACTACGAGCAGTACTTC.

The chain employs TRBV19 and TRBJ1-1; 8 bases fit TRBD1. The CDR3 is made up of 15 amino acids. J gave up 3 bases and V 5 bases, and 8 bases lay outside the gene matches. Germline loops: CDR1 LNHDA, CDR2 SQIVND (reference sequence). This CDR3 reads CASSPGQGFYTEAFF. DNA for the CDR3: TGTGCCAGTAGTCCTGGACAGGGATTTTACACTGAAGCTTTCTTT.

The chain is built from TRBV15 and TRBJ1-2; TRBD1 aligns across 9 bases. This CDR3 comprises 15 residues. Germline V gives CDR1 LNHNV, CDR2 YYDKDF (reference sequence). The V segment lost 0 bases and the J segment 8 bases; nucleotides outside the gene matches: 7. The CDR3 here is CATSRDLGQGGGYTF. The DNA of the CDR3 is TGTGCCACCAGCAGAGATCTGGGACAGGGCGGCGGCTACACCTTC.

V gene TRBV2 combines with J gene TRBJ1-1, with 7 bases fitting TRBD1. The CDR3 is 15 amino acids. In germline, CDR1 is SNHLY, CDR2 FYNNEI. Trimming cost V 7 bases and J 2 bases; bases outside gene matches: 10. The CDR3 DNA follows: TGTGCCAGCACGGGGACGACAGGGACCAACACTGAAGCTTTCTTT. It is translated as CASTGTTGTNTEAFF.

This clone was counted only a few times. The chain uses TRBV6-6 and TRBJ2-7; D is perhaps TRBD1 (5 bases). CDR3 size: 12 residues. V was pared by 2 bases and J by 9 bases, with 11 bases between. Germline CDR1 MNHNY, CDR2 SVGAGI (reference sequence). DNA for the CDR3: TGTGCCAGCAGTTACGGGGCCCAGGGGCAGTACTTC. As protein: CASSYGAQGQYF.

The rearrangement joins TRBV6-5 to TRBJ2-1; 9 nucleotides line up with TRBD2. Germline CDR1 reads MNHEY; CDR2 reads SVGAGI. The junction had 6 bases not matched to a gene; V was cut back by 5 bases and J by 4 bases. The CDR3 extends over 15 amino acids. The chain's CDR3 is CASSTATSGYNEQFF. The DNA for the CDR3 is TGTGCCAGCAGTACTGCGACTAGCGGATACAATGAGCAGTTCTTC.

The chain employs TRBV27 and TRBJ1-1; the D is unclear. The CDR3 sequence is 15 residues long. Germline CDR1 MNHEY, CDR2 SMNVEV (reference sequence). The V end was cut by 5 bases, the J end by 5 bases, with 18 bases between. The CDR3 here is CASSLPRPSNTEAFF. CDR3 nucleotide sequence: TGTGCCAGCAGTCTACCTCGTCCGAGCAATACTGAAGCTTTCTTT.

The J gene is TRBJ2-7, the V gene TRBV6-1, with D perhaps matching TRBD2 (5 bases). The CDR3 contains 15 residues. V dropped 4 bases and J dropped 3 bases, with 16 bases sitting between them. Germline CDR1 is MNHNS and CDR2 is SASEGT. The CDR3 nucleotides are TGTGCCAGCAGTGGCCCGCGGGTCCCCCACTACGAGCAGTACTTC. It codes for CASSGPRVPHYEQYF.

CDR3 in DNA: TGTGCCAGCAGCTTAGATCGGGATGAGCAGTTCTTC. Its protein product is CASSLDRDEQFF. V is TRBV11-2 and J is TRBJ2-1; D unresolved. The CDR3 sequence is 12 residues long. Germline V gene lookup returns CDR1 SGHAT and CDR2 FQNNGV. V lost 0 bases and J lost 8, with 5 bases in between.